This record covers a single TCR beta chain. The sample is drawn from a study of cytomegalovirus exposure and HLA in healthy donors. The PCR used 60 Vbeta and 13 Jbeta primers. Libraries were prepared by immunoSEQ multiplex PCR; TCRdb keeps only in-frame clonotypes and omits some of them. Seen here are about 120,000 clones, about 8.6% observed once, and the top ten hold approximately 6.4%. V shed 4 bases, J shed 9 bases, and the junction held 5 bases outside the gene matches. The germline V gene has CDR1 SNHLY and CDR2 FYNNEI. CDR3 length: 15 residues. Sequencing was done on a sample of PBMCs. The receptor comes from a woman between 35 and 50 years old in good health and CMV-seropositive. V and J are TRBV2 and TRBJ1-6, with 11 bases fitting TRBD1. The CDR3 loop reads CASSGPGQGGSPLHF. The CDR3 coding sequence is TGTGCCAGCAGTGGACCGGGACAGGGGGGTTCACCCCTCCACTTT.